One sample yielded the 19 T cell receptor beta chains listed below, sequenced in a study of shared clonotypes between healthy human individuals (dated by TCRdb to the early 2020s). Library preparation employed the immunoSEQ multiplex PCR assay. TCRdb stores this immuneACCESS table with in-frame sequences only. Part of the clones is absent; in the studies checked, under half of the shortfall reflects unresolved V genes, and no reason is known for the rest. A total of 2 million to 2.5 million clones appear in this sample, just over 90% of them only once. The ten biggest clones cover 0.3% to 0.4% of the sample. Sequencing was carried out using naive CD4+ T cells from PBMCs. This specimen's cell subset or site label, interpreted: CD45RA+ positively selected. All receptors derive from a man between 18 and 29 years old in good health. Some clones in this sample may be carry-over from other donors' samples.

The chain's CDR3 is CASSRLLGVQNYGYTF. In nucleotides, the CDR3 is TGCGCCAGCAGCCGCCTGTTGGGGGTTCAGAACTATGGCTACACCTTC. The V gene is TRBV4-1, the J gene TRBJ1-2; D is possibly TRBD1 (5 bases). The V end was cut by 4 bases, the J end by 2 bases, with 17 bases between. The germline V gene encodes CDR1 MGHRA and CDR2 YSYEKL. This CDR3 has 16 residues.

The chain recombines TRBV5-4 with TRBJ2-3, with D possibly TRBD2 on 6 matching bases. CDR1 SGHNT and CDR2 YYREEE come from the germline V gene (reference sequence). The CDR3 sequence is 16 residues long. V shed 0 bases and J shed 2 bases, with 13 bases lying between them. The CDR3 bases are TGTGCCAGCAGCTTGGATGGTAGCGGTACCACAGATACGCAGTATTTT. It codes for CASSLDGSGTTDTQYF.

This chain links TRBV27 with TRBJ2-1; 9 bases match TRBD2. The CDR3 has 16 amino acids. V trimming: 6 bases; J trimming: 6 bases; junction bases outside the gene matches: 12. CDR1 and CDR2 (germline): MNHEY, SMNVEV (reference sequence). The CDR3 DNA reads TGTGCCAGCAGGCGGGGGTCTGGACTAGCGTTCAATGAGCAGTTCTTC. Translating it yields CASRRGSGLAFNEQFF.

This clone has only one observation. This chain joins TRBV29-1 and TRBJ2-7; D unclear. The germline V gene encodes CDR1 SQVTM and CDR2 ANQGSEA. The CDR3 runs to 11 residues. The V end lost 8 bases, the J end lost 4 bases, and 12 bases lay between the germline ends. CDR3 in DNA: TGCAGCTTCCTATCCCCTTACGAGCAGTACTTC. Its protein product is CSFLSPYEQYF.

The rearrangement links TRBV7-9 to TRBJ1-3; D is unclear. Trimming removed 2 bases from V and 4 bases from J, with 9 bases in between. This CDR3 has 14 amino acids. The germline V gene encodes CDR1 SEHNR and CDR2 FQNEAQ (reference sequence). The CDR3 sequence: CASSLREAGNTIYF. As DNA, the CDR3 is TGTGCCAGCAGCTTAAGGGAGGCCGGAAACACCATATATTTT.

As to this clone: Other DNA sequences in this specimen translate into the identical CDR3. The genes are TRBV10-3 and TRBJ2-3, with D unclear. V was cut by 0 bases and J by 4 bases, with 2 bases left in between. The CDR3 has 12 residues. Germline lookup yields CDR1 ENHRY and CDR2 SYGVKD. Here the CDR3 DNA reads TGTGCCATCAGTGAGTCGGCAGATACGCAGTATTTT. Protein sequence: CAISESADTQYF.

This clone occurred once. V gene TRBV28 combines with J gene TRBJ1-2; a possible D gene is TRBD1 (6 bases). This CDR3 has 10 amino acids. CDR1 and CDR2 (germline): MDHEN, SYDVKM. The CDR3 region is CSTGNYGYTF. The CDR3 bases are TGTTCTACAGGGAACTATGGCTACACCTTC.

V and J are TRBV5-1 and TRBJ2-2; 10 bases line up with TRBD1. V lost 3 bases to trimming and J lost 1 base; unmatched junction nucleotides: 3. Germline V gene sequence: CDR1 SGHRS, CDR2 YFSETQ. The length of the CDR3 is 16 residues. For the CDR3, the DNA is TGCGCCAGCAGCTCGACAGGGGGCCTGAACACCGGGGAGCTGTTTTTT. The encoded protein is CASSSTGGLNTGELFF. Full variable domain (outside the CDR3, taken from reference TRBV5-1 and TRBJ2-2): KAGVTQTPRYLIKTRGQQVTLSCSPISGHRSVSWYQQTPGQGLQFLFEYFSETQRNKGNFPGRFSGRQFSNSRSEMNVSTLELGDSALYLCASSSTGGLNTGELFFGEGSRLTVL.

This clone occurred a few times. This chain joins TRBV30 and TRBJ1-1; possibly TRBD1 for D (6 bases). CDR1 and CDR2 from the germline V gene are GTSNPN and SVGIG (reference sequence). The CDR3 contains 12 residues. Trimming cost V 6 bases and J 0 bases, with 8 bases left between them. This chain's CDR3 is CACHRVNTEAFF. The DNA for the CDR3 is TGTGCCTGCCACAGGGTGAACACTGAAGCTTTCTTT.

This chain uses TRBV5-4 with TRBJ2-7; 9 nucleotides align to TRBD1. Germline values: CDR1 SGHNT, CDR2 YYREEE (reference sequence). The J segment lost 2 bases and the V segment lost 5 bases, leaving 5 bases of the junction unmatched. The CDR3 loop spans 14 amino acids. The DNA for the CDR3 is TGTGCCAGCAGGCGCCGACAGGGGGCCTACGAGCAGTACTTC. The encoded protein is CASRRRQGAYEQYF.

The chain joins TRBV18 to TRBJ2-2, with TRBD2 identical over 11 bases. Germline-derived CDR1 and CDR2 are KGHSH and LQKENI. The CDR3 has 16 residues. The J segment lost 5 bases and the V segment lost 3 bases, leaving 5 bases of the junction unmatched. The CDR3 DNA follows: TGTGCCAGCTCACCGTTCCTAGCGGGAGGTACCGGGGAGCTGTTTTTT. Protein product: CASSPFLAGGTGELFF.

The chain carries TRBV28 and TRBJ2-7; 8 bases are a match to TRBD2. Germline lookup yields CDR1 MDHEN and CDR2 SYDVKM. This CDR3 comprises 21 residues. V trimming: 6 bases; J trimming: 0 bases; junction bases outside the gene matches: 25. This CDR3 reads CASRPLGRGDRLTPSSYEQYF. As DNA, the CDR3 is TGTGCCAGCAGACCCCTGGGGCGGGGGGACCGACTGACTCCTAGCTCCTACGAGCAGTACTTC.

The chain recombines TRBV5-1 with TRBJ1-1; tentative D call: TRBD1 (5 bases). Germline CDR1 and CDR2: SGHRS and YFSETQ. The CDR3 sequence is 13 residues long. Trimming cost V 7 bases and J 1 base, with 11 bases left between them. In DNA form, the CDR3 reads TGCGCCAGCGCGAGAGGGGAGAACACTGAAGCTTTCTTT. This translates into CASARGENTEAFF. Variable domain in full (rest from reference TRBV5-1 and TRBJ1-1): KAGVTQTPRYLIKTRGQQVTLSCSPISGHRSVSWYQQTPGQGLQFLFEYFSETQRNKGNFPGRFSGRQFSNSRSEMNVSTLELGDSALYLCASARGENTEAFFGQGTRLTVV.

The chain carries TRBV18 and TRBJ2-7; unclear D gene. Germline values: CDR1 KGHSH, CDR2 LQKENI. Trimming took 6 bases from V and 7 from J, leaving 10 bases between them. CDR3 length: 11 amino acids. CDR3 region: CASSSSEEQYF. Written as DNA, the CDR3 is TGTGCCAGCTCCAGCTCGGAGGAGCAGTACTTC.

The J gene is TRBJ2-3, the V gene TRBV11-3, with D possibly TRBD2 on 6 matching bases. The CDR3 is made up of 14 amino acids. Germline assignment: CDR1 SGHNT and CDR2 YENEEA. V was pared by 0 bases and J by 12 bases, with 16 bases between. The CDR3 reads CASSLDGGGTFQYF. CDR3 nucleotides: TGTGCCAGCAGCTTAGACGGTGGCGGGACGTTTCAGTATTTT.

This clone was found once. This chain links TRBV19 with TRBJ2-5; D remains ambiguous. The V end lost 7 bases, the J end lost 5 bases, and 14 bases lay between the germline ends. The CDR3 contains 13 residues. The germline V gene has CDR1 LNHDA and CDR2 SQIVND (reference sequence). CDR3 residues: CASTHQRSETQYF. DNA for the CDR3: TGTGCCAGTACTCATCAAAGGAGCGAGACCCAGTACTTC.

The chain links TRBV4-1 to TRBJ2-1; 12 positions match TRBD2. J lost 9 bases, V lost 4 bases, and 7 bases had no gene match. The V gene's germline CDR1 is MGHRA and CDR2 YSYEKL. The CDR3 totals 15 residues. In DNA form, the CDR3 reads TGCGCCAGCAGCCGACTAGCGGGAGTATTGGGTGAGCAGTTCTTC. It codes for CASSRLAGVLGEQFF.

The chain employs TRBV19 and TRBJ2-1, with TRBD1 matching over 10 bases. The trim removed 3 bases at V and 9 bases at J, leaving 11 bases unmatched. The CDR3 totals 16 residues. Germline CDR1 LNHDA, CDR2 SQIVND (reference sequence). CDR3 nucleotide sequence: TGTGCCAGTAGTATTTTGGGGACAGGGGATTTGGTTGAGCAGTTCTTC. Translation gives CASSILGTGDLVEQFF.

This clone was detected only once. In DNA form, the CDR3 reads TGTGCCAGCTCACGGGACACCGCTAACTATGGCTACACCTTC. As protein: CASSRDTANYGYTF. V usage is TRBV18 and J usage is TRBJ1-2; TRBD1 might be the D (6 bases). The CDR3 is 14 amino acids. V lost 4 bases, J lost 0 bases, and 9 bases lay in between. Germline lookup yields CDR1 KGHSH and CDR2 LQKENI.